Below, 20 T cell receptor beta chains from the same sample are listed, as sequenced in a study of blood T cell repertoires in COVID-19. The method was immunoSEQ multiplex PCR; TCRdb's version includes in-frame clones alone and lacks a portion of them. This sample has about 130,000 clones, with roughly three quarters found just once. The sequencing input was peripheral blood. These receptors were obtained from a woman in her 70s with acute or convalescent COVID-19.

V usage is TRBV6-5 and J usage is TRBJ2-2; D not certain. Trimming cost V 0 bases and J 4 bases, with 12 bases left between them. Germline V gene lookup returns CDR1 MNHEY and CDR2 SVGAGI. CDR3 size: 16 residues. CDR3 amino acids: CASSYSKLWVTGELFF. The CDR3, as DNA: TGTGCCAGCAGTTACTCGAAACTATGGGTCACCGGGGAGCTGTTTTTT.

The chain employs TRBV12-3 or TRBV12-4 and TRBJ2-7, with D maybe TRBD1 (6 bases). The length of the CDR3 is 12 residues. Trimming pared 6 bases from V and 5 bases from J, leaving 11 bases between. The DNA for the CDR3 is TGTGCCAGCAGCACCTCAGGGGACGAGCAGTACTTC. This translates into CASSTSGDEQYF.

This clone came up a few times. The chain is built from TRBV28 and TRBJ1-1; D call uncertain. The CDR3 is 11 residues long. Trimming removed 2 bases at V and 11 bases at J, with 9 bases between. The germline gives CDR1 MDHEN, CDR2 SYDVKM. The CDR3: CASSLVREAFF. In DNA form, the CDR3 reads TGTGCCAGCAGTTTAGTCCGCGAGGCTTTCTTT.

V is TRBV19 and J is TRBJ1-4, with D hard to call. CDR3 length: 13 residues. Germline assignment: CDR1 LNHDA and CDR2 SQIVND (reference sequence). With 5 bases removed from V and 0 bases from J, the gap between germline ends came to 4 bases. Here the CDR3 DNA reads TGTGCCAGTAGTGGAGCAACTAATGAAAAACTGTTTTTT. Translated, it gives CASSGATNEKLFF.

V and J are TRBV3-1 (or the pseudogene TRBV3-2) and TRBJ1-4; the match to TRBD1 covers 9 bases. This CDR3 has 15 amino acids. The V gene's germline CDR1 is LGHDT and CDR2 YNNKEL (reference sequence). V shed 4 bases, J shed 2 bases, and the junction held 2 bases outside the gene matches. The CDR3 DNA reads as TGTGCCAGCAGCCCGGGGACAGGGACTAATGAAAAACTGTTTTTT. Residues: CASSPGTGTNEKLFF.

The CDR3 DNA follows: TGTGCCAGCAGCGTAAGCGGACAGGGAGAGACCCAGTACTTC. Its translation: CASSVSGQGETQYF. The genes are TRBV9 and TRBJ2-5; TRBD1 agrees at 8 bases. Germline assignment: CDR1 SGDLS and CDR2 YYNGEE. The CDR3 loop spans 14 amino acids. J lost 4 bases, V lost 1 base, and 3 bases had no gene match.

The CDR3 DNA is TGTGCCAGCAGTTTATTAGAGGGGGCCCCCGGGGAGCTGTTTTTT. It translates to CASSLLEGAPGELFF. The V and J genes are TRBV27 and TRBJ2-2, with TRBD1 matching 7 bases. The germline V gene encodes CDR1 MNHEY and CDR2 SMNVEV (reference sequence). The CDR3 spans 15 residues. With 1 base clipped from V and 6 bases from J, the junction kept 5 bases outside the gene matches.

The J gene is TRBJ1-1, the V gene TRBV19; D is uncertain. The CDR3 extends over 13 amino acids. The V end was cut by 3 bases, the J end by 4 bases, with 9 bases between. From germline, CDR1 is LNHDA and CDR2 SQIVND (reference sequence). CDR3 sequence (DNA): TGTGCCAGTAGTATTTGGGGAGGCACTGAAGCTTTCTTT. Amino acid sequence: CASSIWGGTEAFF.

V gene TRBV5-6 combines with J gene TRBJ1-4, with D maybe TRBD1 (6 bases). This CDR3 is 14 amino acids long. V was trimmed by 3 bases and J by 3 bases, leaving 9 bases between them. Germline V gene data show CDR1 as SGHDT and CDR2 as YYEEEE. This CDR3 reads CASSWAGANEKLFF. CDR3 nucleotide sequence: TGTGCCAGCAGCTGGGCAGGGGCTAATGAAAAACTGTTTTTT.

This clone was detected many times. The chain employs TRBV19 and TRBJ2-3; TRBD2 is a possible D gene (6 bases). Germline CDR1 is LNHDA and CDR2 is SQIVND (reference sequence). V lost 6 bases, J lost 9 bases, and 10 bases lay in between. This CDR3 is built from 11 residues. The CDR3 protein is CASSGTGTQYF. In nucleotides, the CDR3 is TGTGCCAGTAGCGGGACTGGAACGCAGTATTTT.

The rearrangement joins TRBV18 to TRBJ1-3; no clear D. This CDR3 spans 13 amino acids. CDR1 is KGHSH, CDR2 LQKENI, per germline. V shed 8 bases and J shed 0 bases, with 8 bases lying between them. The CDR3 region is CASQYDSGNTIYF. The CDR3 nucleotides are TGTGCCAGCCAGTATGACTCTGGAAACACCATATATTTT.

Notes on this clone: This specimen includes other DNA sequences encoding the same CDR3. The J gene is TRBJ2-7, the V gene TRBV11-2, with TRBD2 as a possible D gene (5 bases). The CDR3 loop spans 15 amino acids. Per germline, CDR1 SGHAT and CDR2 FQNNGV. Trimming cost V 1 base and J 2 bases, with 12 bases left between them. The CDR3 region has the DNA TGTGCCAGCAGCTTAGGTGGGCTAGCCGCCTACGAGCAGTACTTC. It encodes CASSLGGLAAYEQYF.

A single count supports this clone. V gene TRBV25-1 combines with J gene TRBJ2-3; maybe TRBD2 (6 bases). This CDR3 is 15 amino acids long. V was shortened by 1 base and J by 5 bases, with 13 bases between the two germline ends. The germline V gene has CDR1 MGHDK and CDR2 SYGVNS. Here the CDR3 reads CASSESGVFIDTQYF. The CDR3 DNA reads as TGTGCCAGCAGTGAATCGGGGGTTTTCATAGATACGCAGTATTTT.

CDR3 nucleotide sequence: TGTGCCAGCAGTTCGAGAATGACAGGGGTGGATGGCTACACCTTC. Translating it yields CASSSRMTGVDGYTF. The gene calls are TRBV27 and TRBJ1-2, with TRBD1 identical over 8 bases. With 4 bases clipped from V and 6 bases from J, the junction kept 10 bases outside the gene matches. The CDR3 has 15 residues. Germline CDR1 reads MNHEY; CDR2 reads SMNVEV (reference sequence).

The gene calls are TRBV2 and TRBJ2-1; TRBD1 matches at 7 bases. Germline loops: CDR1 SNHLY, CDR2 FYNNEI. CDR3 size: 16 residues. Germline trimming cut 6 bases from V and 7 bases from J; bases unmatched to any gene: 15. CDR3 nucleotide sequence: TGTGCCAGCAGCCCAAGGGGACAGCTGCCCCATAATGAGCAGTTCTTC. Protein: CASSPRGQLPHNEQFF.

The V gene is TRBV5-1, the J gene TRBJ2-3; 7 nucleotides line up with TRBD1. The CDR3 covers 14 residues. Germline V gene sequence: CDR1 SGHRS, CDR2 YFSETQ. V lost 7 bases to trimming and J lost 2 bases; unmatched junction nucleotides: 7. This CDR3 reads CASSIGGYTDTQYF. In DNA, the CDR3 is TGCGCCAGCTCAATAGGGGGCTACACAGATACGCAGTATTTT.

The chain has TRBV15 and TRBJ1-2, with TRBD1 matching 8 bases. The CDR3 length is 15 residues. Losses at the gene ends were 1 base for V and 8 bases for J; bases not matched to a gene: 9. The germline V gene has CDR1 LNHNV and CDR2 YYDKDF (reference sequence). CDR3 DNA: TGTGCCACCAGCAGAGCATCGACAGGGGCACAGGGCTACACCTTC. Translation gives CATSRASTGAQGYTF.

The count of this clone is one. This chain uses TRBV7-2 with TRBJ1-2; 11 bases are a match to TRBD1. This CDR3 is built from 15 residues. Trimming removed 5 bases from V and 4 bases from J; junction bases left unmatched: 6. Germline CDR1 SGHTA, CDR2 FQGNSA. CDR3 protein: CASSLSGTGGYGYTF. For the CDR3, the DNA is TGTGCCAGCAGCCTATCCGGGACAGGGGGCTATGGCTACACCTTC.

DNA for the CDR3: TGTGCCAGGCAATCGGAGTTGGGACAGGGGAACTATGGCTACACCTTC. Translated: CARQSELGQGNYGYTF. J is TRBJ1-2 and V is TRBV5-3, with 10 nucleotides matching TRBD1. TRBV5-3 qualifies as an ORF whose function is uncertain. The junction had 12 bases not matched to a gene; V was cut back by 8 bases and J by 2 bases. The CDR3 runs to 16 residues.

In its sample, this clone was seen a few times. The chain is built from TRBV11-2 and TRBJ2-1, with TRBD2 identical over 12 bases. Germline CDR1 SGHAT, CDR2 FQNNGV. This CDR3 is built from 15 residues. The junction had 4 bases not matched to a gene; V was cut back by 0 bases and J by 10 bases. CDR3 in amino acids: CASSLEGLAGREQFF. The CDR3 DNA follows: TGTGCCAGCAGCTTAGAGGGACTAGCGGGCAGGGAGCAGTTCTTC.